The clone carrying this TCR beta chain was recorded at least ten times. The antigen is not known. The record originates from a study of Graves' ophthalmopathy and Graves' hyperthyroidism. The study, taken as a whole, reports: Both a roughly 70% sensitivity and a roughly 75% specificity characterized the model's predictions of ophthalmopathy progression.

Amplification targeted the TCR beta CDR3 regions, with RNA transcripts as the source material. The authors performed first-round RT-PCR with HTBI primers and then a second-round multiplex PCR. TCRdb called the multiplex PCR reads again in MiXCR, with one record for every CDR3 protein. This table has 400,000 or so distinct CDR3 sequences, approximately 15% appearing once. CDR3 length equals 14 residues. V gave up 0 bases and J gave up 0 bases, with 6 bases separating them. Germline CDR1 is LGHDT and CDR2 is YNNKEL (reference sequence). The sequenced sample was peripheral blood. J is TRBJ2-7 and V is TRBV3-1; D not certain. The receptor was derived from a young woman with stable Graves' hyperthyroidism. The CDR3 DNA follows: TGTGCCAGCAGCCAAGATCCCCGCTCCTACGAGCAGTACTTC. It is translated as CASSQDPRSYEQYF.